These T cell receptor beta chains were read from a single sample in a study of cytomegalovirus exposure and HLA in healthy donors. Data came from immunoSEQ multiplex PCR; TCRdb stores just in-frame clones and leaves some out. The specimen's table records 200,000 to 250,000 clones. The sequencing sample was made of PBMCs. The receptors stem from a girl aged 2-10 years in good health and CMV-seropositive. Both conserved end residues are part of each CDR3. Fields, in order: D gene, J gene, V gene, CDR3 DNA, CDR3 protein. The D gene is left open where the match is weak.

D: TRBD1
J: TRBJ2-2
V: TRBV6-1
DNA: TGTGCCAGTCGACAGGGGTACTCGGACACCGGGGAGCTGTTTTTT
CDR3: CASRQGYSDTGELFF

D: TRBD1
J: TRBJ1-1
V: TRBV6-1
DNA: TGTGCCAGCAGTGGACAGGGAGAGATGAACACTGAAGCTTTCTTT
CDR3: CASSGQGEMNTEAFF

D: TRBD1
J: TRBJ1-1
V: TRBV28
DNA: TGTGCCAGCAGTTTGACCCGGACAGGCCTTGAAGCTTTCTTT
CDR3: CASSLTRTGLEAFF

D: -
J: TRBJ1-1
V: TRBV7-9
DNA: TGTGCCAGCAGCTTCAGGGTTGCGGACACTGAAGCTTTCTTT
CDR3: CASSFRVADTEAFF

D: TRBD1
J: TRBJ2-1
V: TRBV19
DNA: TGTGCCAGTAGTATAGTAGGGGACAGGGAGGGAAATGAGCAGTTCTTC
CDR3: CASSIVGDREGNEQFF

D: TRBD1
J: TRBJ1-3
V: TRBV15
DNA: TGTGCCACCAGCAGTGGGACAGTTGGAAACACCATATATTTT
CDR3: CATSSGTVGNTIYF

D: TRBD2
J: TRBJ2-5
V: TRBV27
DNA: TGTGCCAGCAGTGGGACTAGGGGGGGAGAGACCCAGTACTTC
CDR3: CASSGTRGGETQYF

D: TRBD2
J: TRBJ2-7
V: TRBV29-1
DNA: TGCAGCGTTGAAGATAACGAAACGGGGGGCTACGAGCAGTACTTC
CDR3: CSVEDNETGGYEQYF

D: TRBD1
J: TRBJ1-2
V: TRBV30
DNA: TGTGCCTGGAGTGCAGGGGACAGGGGAGGTGGCTACACCTTC
CDR3: CAWSAGDRGGGYTF

D: -
J: TRBJ1-1
V: TRBV5-4
DNA: TGTGCCAGCAGCTCACCTAGTTTAGCCCGGTCCTCTGAAGCTTTCTTT
CDR3: CASSSPSLARSSEAFF

D: TRBD1
J: TRBJ2-7
V: TRBV29-1
DNA: TGCAGCGTTGAGACAGGGACCTACGAGCAGTACTTC
CDR3: CSVETGTYEQYF

D: -
J: TRBJ2-3
V: TRBV7-8
DNA: TGTGCCAGCAGCTTAGGCATTGACAGTTTGAAGGATACGCAGTATTTT
CDR3: CASSLGIDSLKDTQYF

D: TRBD1
J: TRBJ2-5
V: TRBV9
DNA: TGTGCCAGCAGCGTTGGACAGGGAACGCGGGAGACCCAGTACTTC
CDR3: CASSVGQGTRETQYF

D: TRBD2
J: TRBJ2-2
V: TRBV5-1
DNA: TGCGCCAGCAGCTCCCTAGCGGGAGGGCCCGGGGAGCTGTTTTTT
CDR3: CASSSLAGGPGELFF

D: TRBD2
J: TRBJ2-3
V: TRBV7-6
DNA: TGTGCCAGCAGCTTAATTGCGAGCGGGAGTAATCGCCCCCCAGATACGCAGTATTTT
CDR3: CASSLIASGSNRPPDTQYF

D: TRBD2
J: TRBJ2-7
V: TRBV27
DNA: TGTGCCAGCAGCCCCCCGGGAGGCAGCACCTACGAGCAGTACTTC
CDR3: CASSPPGGSTYEQYF

D: TRBD1
J: TRBJ1-1
V: TRBV28
DNA: TGTGCCAGCAGTCCCCAGGGGGTATACACTGAAGCTTTCTTT
CDR3: CASSPQGVYTEAFF

D: TRBD1
J: TRBJ2-2
V: TRBV6-1
DNA: TGTGCCAGCAGTGATTGGACAGGCGGCACCGGGGAGCTGTTTTTT
CDR3: CASSDWTGGTGELFF

D: -
J: TRBJ1-5
V: TRBV28
DNA: TGTGCCAGCAGTCCACCCCCACTAGAGCAGCCCCAGCATTTT
CDR3: CASSPPPLEQPQHF

D: TRBD2
J: TRBJ2-2
V: TRBV5-6
DNA: TGTGCCAGCAGCCCGGGACTAGCGGGAGGTGGAGGGGCCGGGGAGCTGTTTTTT
CDR3: CASSPGLAGGGGAGELFF

D: -
J: TRBJ1-5
V: TRBV10-3
DNA: TGTGCCATCAGTGGGGGGGATAGCAATCAGCCCCAGCATTTT
CDR3: CAISGGDSNQPQHF

D: -
J: TRBJ1-2
V: TRBV30
DNA: TGTGCCTGGAGTGTCGGGAGGGGGGGGCCATATGGCTACACCTTC
CDR3: CAWSVGRGGPYGYTF

D: -
J: TRBJ2-5
V: TRBV5-1
DNA: TGCGCCAGCAGCTCCCCACAGAATAGGAATTCGGAGACCCAGTACTTC
CDR3: CASSSPQNRNSETQYF

D: -
J: TRBJ2-1
V: TRBV5-1
DNA: TGCGCCAGCAGCCCCGGACTGGAAACCAATGAGCAGTTCTTC
CDR3: CASSPGLETNEQFF

D: TRBD2
J: TRBJ2-7
V: TRBV7-8
DNA: TGTGCCAGCAGCCCATCATTAGCGGGAGGGCCCTACGAGCAGTACTTC
CDR3: CASSPSLAGGPYEQYF

D: -
J: TRBJ2-7
V: TRBV6-1
DNA: TGTGCCAGCAGTGAATACGGAGACCCCCTAACGAACTACGAGCAGTACTTC
CDR3: CASSEYGDPLTNYEQYF

D: -
J: TRBJ1-5
V: TRBV28
DNA: TGTGCCAGCAGCCTGGAGGACCTCAATCAGCCCCAGCATTTT
CDR3: CASSLEDLNQPQHF